These 31 T cell receptor beta chains share one sample of origin, sequenced in a study of blood T cell repertoires in COVID-19. Clones were sequenced by immunoSEQ multiplex PCR, and TCRdb holds only the in-frame ones, with some missing. Here the sample spans 99,000 or so clones, roughly 82% being singletons. Specimen: peripheral blood. These TCRs come from a man aged 55 to 70 with acute or convalescent COVID-19.

The gene calls are TRBV7-9 and TRBJ1-1; D unclear. Germline V gene data show CDR1 as SEHNR and CDR2 as FQNEAQ (reference sequence). The CDR3 totals 15 residues. Trimming cost V 0 bases and J 1 base, with 9 bases left between them. In DNA, the CDR3 is TGTGCCAGCAGCTTAGCGGGCACCTGGAACACTGAAGCTTTCTTT. Its translation: CASSLAGTWNTEAFF.

The genes are TRBV24-1 and TRBJ2-5; 9 positions match TRBD2. The length of the CDR3 is 15 residues. Trimming cost V 4 bases and J 5 bases; bases outside gene matches: 7. Germline V CDR1 and CDR2: KGHDR, SFDVKD. The CDR3 DNA sequence: TGTGCCACCAGTGACCCGCGGGGGGGCGGTGAGACCCAGTACTTC. Protein sequence: CATSDPRGGGETQYF.

CDR3 bases: TGTGCCAGCTCACTGGCACTGAACACTGAAGCTTTCTTT. Translating gives CASSLALNTEAFF. This rearrangement joins TRBV18 to TRBJ1-1; D uncertain. This CDR3 is 13 amino acids long. Germline CDR1 is KGHSH and CDR2 is LQKENI. Trimming removed 4 bases from V and 0 bases from J, with 6 bases in between.

The chain carries TRBV18 and TRBJ1-1, with D unresolved. V was trimmed by 0 bases and J by 7 bases, leaving 12 bases between them. Germline V gives CDR1 KGHSH, CDR2 LQKENI. The CDR3 contains 14 residues. This CDR3 is CASSPPLTTYEAFF. The CDR3 nucleotides read TGTGCCAGCTCACCACCGTTGACAACCTATGAAGCTTTCTTT.

CDR3 bases: TGCAGTGCTAGTTACCCCAGCTCCTATAATTCACCCCTCCACTTT. Its protein is CSASYPSSYNSPLHF. The V and J genes are TRBV20-1 and TRBJ1-6; D is ambiguous. The CDR3 extends over 15 amino acids. CDR1 and CDR2 (germline): DFQATT, SNEGSKA (reference sequence). V lost 3 bases, J lost 0 bases, and 9 bases lay in between.

This clone occurred a few times. The chain joins TRBV13 to TRBJ1-2, with TRBD1 identical over 8 bases. The CDR3 spans 14 residues. J lost 5 bases, V lost 4 bases, and 6 bases had no gene match. Germline lookup yields CDR1 PRHDT and CDR2 FYEKMQ (reference sequence). The CDR3 nucleotides are TGTGCCAGCAGCTCCAGGGGGCTGGGGTATGGCTACACCTTC. It encodes CASSSRGLGYGYTF.

The chain combines TRBV6-4 with TRBJ1-1; the D gene is possibly TRBD1 (5 bases). This CDR3 is 14 amino acids long. Germline V gene data show CDR1 as MRHNA and CDR2 as SNTAGT. Trimming removed 6 bases at V and 0 bases at J, with 11 bases between. The CDR3 sequence is CASRNTGLNTEAFF. The CDR3 region has the DNA TGTGCCAGCAGGAACACAGGATTGAACACTGAAGCTTTCTTT.

The chain joins TRBV30 to TRBJ1-5, with D perhaps matching TRBD1 (6 bases). This CDR3 comprises 14 residues. Germline lookup yields CDR1 GTSNPN and CDR2 SVGIG (reference sequence). V lost 1 base, J lost 1 base, and 8 bases lay in between. Written as DNA, the CDR3 is TGTGCCTGGAGTGAGGACAGCAGCAATCAGCCCCAGCATTTT. Translation: CAWSEDSSNQPQHF.

In regard to this clone: The identical CDR3 is also encoded by other nucleotide sequences in the sample. V and J are TRBV9 and TRBJ2-2, with 11 bases matching TRBD2. This CDR3 has 17 residues. Trimming removed 0 bases from V and 4 bases from J; junction bases left unmatched: 5. In germline, CDR1 is SGDLS, CDR2 YYNGEE. CDR3 nucleotides: TGTGCCAGCAGCGTAGGACCGGGACTAGCGGTCACCGGGGAGCTGTTTTTT. Translating gives CASSVGPGLAVTGELFF.

The chain uses TRBV9 and TRBJ1-2, with a possible D match to TRBD1 (5 bases). Germline-derived CDR1 and CDR2 are SGDLS and YYNGEE. With 0 bases removed from V and 4 bases from J, the gap between germline ends came to 13 bases. This CDR3 contains 15 residues. The chain's CDR3 is CASSVATGPIYGYTF. The CDR3 DNA reads TGTGCCAGCAGCGTAGCAACAGGACCCATCTATGGCTACACCTTC.

This clone turned up a few times. V usage is TRBV3-1 (or the pseudogene TRBV3-2) and J usage is TRBJ1-1, with 9 nucleotides matching TRBD1. Losses at the gene ends were 4 bases for V and 5 bases for J; bases not matched to a gene: 8. The CDR3 is 15 amino acids. Per the germline V gene, CDR1 is LGHDT and CDR2 is YNNKEL (reference sequence). The CDR3 region is CASSLGQGFGTEAFF. The CDR3, as DNA: TGTGCCAGCAGCCTAGGACAGGGGTTCGGTACTGAAGCTTTCTTT.

This rearrangement joins TRBV9 to TRBJ2-1; 8 bases map to TRBD1. CDR1 and CDR2 (germline): SGDLS, YYNGEE. Trimming removed 5 bases from V and 11 bases from J; junction bases left unmatched: 9. This CDR3 spans 13 amino acids. The CDR3 here is CASSTGTGGKQFF. In DNA form, the CDR3 reads TGTGCCAGCAGTACCGGGACAGGTGGGAAGCAGTTCTTC. Full variable domain (remainder filled in from reference TRBV9 and TRBJ2-1): DSGVTQTPKHLITATGQRVTLRCSPRSGDLSVYWYQQSLDQGLQFLIQYYNGEERAKGNILERFSAQQFPDLHSELNLSSLELGDSALYFCASSTGTGGKQFFGPGTRLTVL.

Only a few counts were recorded for this clone. The chain employs TRBV19 and TRBJ1-3, with D possibly being TRBD1 (5 bases). V lost 3 bases to trimming and J lost 3 bases, with 6 bases between them. The CDR3 consists of 13 residues. Germline V lookup: CDR1 LNHDA, CDR2 SQIVND (reference sequence). The CDR3 nucleotides read TGTGCCAGTAGTATCAGGGATGGAAACACCATATATTTT. Encoded protein: CASSIRDGNTIYF.

The chain recombines TRBV30 with TRBJ1-5, with a tentative D call TRBD1 (6 bases). Germline loops: CDR1 GTSNPN, CDR2 SVGIG (reference sequence). V lost 4 bases and J 8 bases, leaving 15 bases between the germline ends. The CDR3 has 13 residues. CDR3 sequence (DNA): TGTGCCTGGAATGGACAGCGAGGAAAGCCCCAGCATTTT. Translation: CAWNGQRGKPQHF.

V usage is TRBV15 and J usage is TRBJ2-6, with 7 bases aligning to TRBD2. V was clipped by 4 bases and J by 2 bases; unmatched bases: 14. The CDR3 covers 19 residues. From germline, CDR1 is LNHNV and CDR2 YYDKDF (reference sequence). The CDR3 DNA follows: TGTGCCACCAGCATTCCGCAAGGCCAGGCGGGGGCTGGGGCCAACGTCCTGACTTTC. This translates into CATSIPQGQAGAGANVLTF. Variable domain in full (rest from reference TRBV15 and TRBJ2-6): DAMVIQNPRYQVTQFGKPVTLSCSQTLNHNVMYWYQQKSSQAPKLLFHYYDKDFNNEADTPDNFQSRRPNTSFCFLDIRSPGLGDTAMYLCATSIPQGQAGAGANVLTFGAGSRLTVL.

The V call is TRBV2, the J call TRBJ1-5; D might be TRBD1 (6 bases). Germline lookup yields CDR1 SNHLY and CDR2 FYNNEI. Deletions cut 6 bases from V and 7 bases from J, with 13 bases between. This CDR3 contains 13 residues. As DNA, the CDR3 is TGTGCCAGCAGAGGACAGCTTGGCCAGCCCCAGCATTTT. It specifies CASRGQLGQPQHF.

CDR3 loop: CASSQDRGGRYNEQFF. Written as DNA, the CDR3 is TGCGCCAGCAGCCAAGATCGCGGGGGCCGCTACAATGAGCAGTTCTTC. This chain uses TRBV4-1 with TRBJ2-1, with D tentatively TRBD2 (7 bases). Germline V gene lookup returns CDR1 MGHRA and CDR2 YSYEKL. V was trimmed by 0 bases and J by 3 bases, leaving 12 bases between them. The CDR3 is 16 residues long.

The chain employs TRBV14 and TRBJ1-1; a weak D match, TRBD1 (6 bases). Germline V lookup: CDR1 SGHDN, CDR2 FVKESK. This CDR3 region has 13 residues. V gave up 0 bases and J gave up 10 bases, with 12 bases separating them. The CDR3 here is CASSQDRGATAFF. CDR3 nucleotides: TGTGCCAGCAGCCAAGATCGGGGGGCCACAGCTTTCTTT.

The CDR3 bases are TGTGCCAGCAGTACCGGGACAGCGTTCACTGAAGCTTTCTTT. It translates to CASSTGTAFTEAFF. The chain is built from TRBV11-3 and TRBJ1-1; 7 nucleotides line up with TRBD1. The CDR3 runs 14 residues. Germline V gives CDR1 SGHNT, CDR2 YENEEA. Germline trimming cut 6 bases from V and 4 bases from J; bases unmatched to any gene: 8.

The V gene is TRBV5-1, the J gene TRBJ1-4, with 9 positions matching TRBD1. V trimming: 3 bases; J trimming: 7 bases; junction bases outside the gene matches: 4. Per the germline V gene, CDR1 is SGHRS and CDR2 is YFSETQ. CDR3 size: 14 residues. CDR3 nucleotides: TGCGCCAGCAGCTCACAGGGGGCGTTTGAAAAACTGTTTTTT. Translating gives CASSSQGAFEKLFF.

The chain carries TRBV7-3 and TRBJ2-2; 8 nucleotides agree with TRBD2. The CDR3 covers 16 residues. Germline V gene lookup returns CDR1 SGHTA and CDR2 FQGTGA. V gave up 2 bases and J gave up 5 bases; unmatched junction bases: 7. The chain's CDR3 is CASSLAPLAGTGELFF. The CDR3 coding sequence is TGTGCCAGCAGCTTAGCCCCCCTAGCGGGTACCGGGGAGCTGTTTTTT.

This clone showed up just a few times. This chain joins TRBV5-4 and TRBJ2-2; 9 nucleotides agree with TRBD2. The germline V gene encodes CDR1 SGHNT and CDR2 YYREEE (reference sequence). The CDR3 runs 15 residues. J was trimmed by 3 bases and V by 0 bases; bases with no gene match: 0. As DNA, the CDR3 is TGTGCCAGCAGCTTGGGACTAGCGGACACCGGGGAGCTGTTTTTT. It is translated as CASSLGLADTGELFF.

The genes are TRBV3-1 (or the pseudogene TRBV3-2) and TRBJ2-1, with TRBD2 identical over 8 bases. Germline V gene lookup returns CDR1 LGHDT and CDR2 YNNKEL (reference sequence). V was clipped by 3 bases and J by 9 bases; unmatched bases: 4. This CDR3 spans 13 amino acids. The CDR3 loop is CASSHSSGVEQFF. The CDR3 nucleotides are TGTGCCAGCAGCCACAGTAGCGGGGTTGAGCAGTTCTTC.

This chain links TRBV4-3 with TRBJ1-2; the D gene is possibly TRBD1 (6 bases). Trimming cost V 4 bases and J 2 bases, with 8 bases left between them. CDR3 size: 13 residues. Germline CDR1 reads LGHNA; CDR2 reads YSLEER. CDR3: CASSPQGNYGYTF. CDR3 sequence (DNA): TGCGCCAGCAGCCCTCAGGGGAACTATGGCTACACCTTC.

The chain couples TRBV28 to TRBJ1-2, with a weak D call TRBD1 (6 bases). CDR1 and CDR2 (germline): MDHEN, SYDVKM. The CDR3 contains 13 residues. V was cut by 2 bases and J by 5 bases, with 9 bases left in between. The chain's CDR3 is CASSLRQAYGYTF. CDR3 DNA: TGTGCCAGCAGTTTAAGACAGGCATATGGCTACACCTTC.

This chain joins TRBV7-2 and TRBJ2-1; 7 nucleotides line up with TRBD1. The junction had 5 bases not matched to a gene; V was cut back by 3 bases and J by 6 bases. CDR1 is SGHTA, CDR2 FQGNSA, per germline. The CDR3 is 14 amino acids. In nucleotides, the CDR3 is TGTGCCAGCAGCTTGGGACAGTATGGCAATGAGCAGTTCTTC. Protein: CASSLGQYGNEQFF.

The chain is built from TRBV7-3 and TRBJ2-1, with 7 nucleotides matching TRBD2. From germline, CDR1 is SGHTA and CDR2 FQGTGA. This CDR3 contains 15 residues. V lost 5 bases to trimming and J lost 4 bases; unmatched junction nucleotides: 8. CDR3 sequence (DNA): TGTGCCAGCAGCCCAAGGGGACTATTATACAATGAGCAGTTCTTC. Its protein is CASSPRGLLYNEQFF.

V is TRBV19 and J is TRBJ1-4; TRBD1 is a possible D gene (5 bases). Germline CDR1 is LNHDA and CDR2 is SQIVND (reference sequence). This CDR3 comprises 16 residues. V lost 3 bases to trimming and J lost 7 bases, with 18 bases between them. The CDR3, as DNA: TGTGCCAGTAGTATGGGGTCGGGGGGTAATGGTGAAAAACTGTTTTTT. Its protein is CASSMGSGGNGEKLFF. Looking up the rest from reference TRBV19 and TRBJ1-4 gives the full variable domain: DGGITQSPKYLFRKEGQNVTLSCEQNLNHDAMYWYRQDPGQGLRLIYYSQIVNDFQKGDIAEGYSVSREKKESFPLTVTSAQKNPTAFYLCASSMGSGGNGEKLFFGSGTQLSVL.

V usage is TRBV7-2 and J usage is TRBJ1-5; tentative D call: TRBD1 (6 bases). Germline-derived CDR1 and CDR2 are SGHTA and FQGNSA. V lost 4 bases, J lost 1 base, and 14 bases lay in between. The CDR3 spans 16 residues. DNA for the CDR3: TGTGCCAGCAGCTCTCAGGGGCGCGGCAGCAATCAGCCCCAGCATTTT. Translation: CASSSQGRGSNQPQHF.

The chain employs TRBV18 and TRBJ2-1, with 7 bases fitting TRBD1. J was trimmed by 2 bases and V by 3 bases; bases with no gene match: 4. The CDR3 extends over 15 amino acids. The germline CDR1 and CDR2 sequences are KGHSH and LQKENI. CDR3 in amino acids: CASSPKDRAYNEQFF. The CDR3 DNA is TGTGCCAGCTCACCGAAAGACAGGGCCTACAATGAGCAGTTCTTC.

This chain links TRBV18 with TRBJ2-4, with 9 bases lining up with TRBD1. The germline V gene encodes CDR1 KGHSH and CDR2 LQKENI. The J segment lost 6 bases and the V segment lost 3 bases, leaving 3 bases of the junction unmatched. The CDR3 is made up of 14 amino acids. The CDR3 nucleotides read TGTGCCAGCTCACCTGGGGACAGGGTAAACATTCAGTACTTC. This encodes CASSPGDRVNIQYF. The variable domain in full, with the rest retrieved from reference TRBV18 and TRBJ2-4, is NAGVMQNPRHLVRRRGQEARLRCSPMKGHSHVYWYRQLPEEGLKFMVYLQKENIIDESGMPKERFSAEFPKEGPSILRIQQVVRGDSAAYFCASSPGDRVNIQYFGAGTRLSVL.